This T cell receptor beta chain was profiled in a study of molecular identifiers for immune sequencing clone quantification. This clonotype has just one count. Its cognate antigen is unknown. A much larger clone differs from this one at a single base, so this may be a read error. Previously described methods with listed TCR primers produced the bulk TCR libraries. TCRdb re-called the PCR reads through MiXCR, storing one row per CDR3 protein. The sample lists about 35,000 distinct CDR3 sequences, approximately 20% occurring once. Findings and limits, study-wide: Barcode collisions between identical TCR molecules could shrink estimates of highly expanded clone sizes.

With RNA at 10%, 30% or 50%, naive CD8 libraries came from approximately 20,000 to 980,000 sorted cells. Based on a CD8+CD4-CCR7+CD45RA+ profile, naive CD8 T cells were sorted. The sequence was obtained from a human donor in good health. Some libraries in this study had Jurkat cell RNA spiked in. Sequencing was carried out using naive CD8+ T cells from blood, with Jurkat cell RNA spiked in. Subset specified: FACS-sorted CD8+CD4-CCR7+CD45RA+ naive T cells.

CDR3 bases: TGTGCCAGCAGTGAAGACCCGGGACAGTATGGCACAGATACGCAGTATTTT. It translates to CASSEDPGQYGTDTQYF. The V call is TRBV2, the J call TRBJ2-3; 7 bases map to TRBD1. The V gene end was trimmed by 1 base and the J gene end by 1 base; junction bases not matched to a gene: 8. This CDR3 has 17 amino acids. Germline V gene sequence: CDR1 SNHLY, CDR2 FYNNEI.